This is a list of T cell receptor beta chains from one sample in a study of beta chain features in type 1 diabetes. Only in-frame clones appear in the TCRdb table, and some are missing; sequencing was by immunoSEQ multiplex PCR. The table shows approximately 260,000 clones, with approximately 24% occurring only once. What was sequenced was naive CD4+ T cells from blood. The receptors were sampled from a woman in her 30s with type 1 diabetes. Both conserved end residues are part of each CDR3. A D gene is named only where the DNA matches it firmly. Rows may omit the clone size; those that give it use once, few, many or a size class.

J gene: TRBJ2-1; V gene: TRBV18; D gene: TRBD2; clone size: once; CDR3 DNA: TGTGCCAGCTCACCCCGCATGACAGGGACTAGCTTTGAGCAGTTCTTC; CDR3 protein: CASSPRMTGTSFEQFF
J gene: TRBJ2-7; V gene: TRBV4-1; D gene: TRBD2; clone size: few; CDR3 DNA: TGCGCCAGCAGCCAAGCTAGCGGCTCCTACGAGCAGTACTTC; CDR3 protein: CASSQASGSYEQYF
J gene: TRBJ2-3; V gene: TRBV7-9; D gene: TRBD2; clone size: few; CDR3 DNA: TGTGCCAGCAGCTTTGGGGCGGGAGCGGATACGCAGTATTTT; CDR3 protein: CASSFGAGADTQYF
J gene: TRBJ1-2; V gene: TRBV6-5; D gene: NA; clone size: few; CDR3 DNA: TGTGCCAGCAGTTACACCACGAATTCGGGGGGCTACACCTTC; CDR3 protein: CASSYTTNSGGYTF
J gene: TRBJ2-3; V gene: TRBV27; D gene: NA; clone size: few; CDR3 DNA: TGTGCCAGCAGCCGTGGACTTTCCAGCACAGATACGCAGTATTTT; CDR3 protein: CASSRGLSSTDTQYF
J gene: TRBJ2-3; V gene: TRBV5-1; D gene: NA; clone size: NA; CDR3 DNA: TGCGCCAGCAGCTGGGTTCCAGGCCCAGATACGCAGTATTTT; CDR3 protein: CASSWVPGPDTQYF
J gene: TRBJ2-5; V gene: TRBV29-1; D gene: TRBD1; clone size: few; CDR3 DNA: TGCAGCGACGCTACAGGGGGGGAGACCCAGTACTTC; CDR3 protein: CSDATGGETQYF
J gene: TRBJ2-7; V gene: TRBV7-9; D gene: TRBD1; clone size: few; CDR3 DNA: TGTGCCAGCAGCTTACTGACAGGGCTAAGGTCCTACGAGCAGTACTTC; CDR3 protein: CASSLLTGLRSYEQYF
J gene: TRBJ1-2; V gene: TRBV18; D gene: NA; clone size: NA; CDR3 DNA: TGTGCCAGCTCACGAGAGCGGGAACCTGACTATGGCTACACCTTC; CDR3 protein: CASSREREPDYGYTF
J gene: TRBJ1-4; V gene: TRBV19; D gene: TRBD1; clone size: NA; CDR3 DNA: TGTGCCAGTAGTATCCGGGACAGTCAGAATGAAAAACTGTTTTTT; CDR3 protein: CASSIRDSQNEKLFF
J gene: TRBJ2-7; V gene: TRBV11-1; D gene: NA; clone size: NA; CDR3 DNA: TGTGCCAGCAGCTGGAAGGCGGGGTTAATGGAGCAGTACTTC; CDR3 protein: CASSWKAGLMEQYF
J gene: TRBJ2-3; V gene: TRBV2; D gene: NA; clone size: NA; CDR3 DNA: TGTGCCAGCAGTTCGGGACACAGCACAGATACGCAGTATTTT; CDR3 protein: CASSSGHSTDTQYF
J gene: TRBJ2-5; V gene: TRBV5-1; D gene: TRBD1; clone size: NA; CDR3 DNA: TGCGCCAGCAGCGGTCGACAGGGGTGGTCACAAGAGACCCAGTACTTC; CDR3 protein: CASSGRQGWSQETQYF
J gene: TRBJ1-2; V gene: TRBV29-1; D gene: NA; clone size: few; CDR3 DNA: TGCAGCGTTGACAGGTCGCGTACTAACTATGGCTACACCTTC; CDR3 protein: CSVDRSRTNYGYTF
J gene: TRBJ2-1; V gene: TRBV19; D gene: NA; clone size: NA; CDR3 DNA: TGTGCCAGTAGTATAGGAGCTAACTACAATGAGCAGTTCTTC; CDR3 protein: CASSIGANYNEQFF
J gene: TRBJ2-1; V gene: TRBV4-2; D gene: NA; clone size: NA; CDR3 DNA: TGTGCCAGCAGCCAAGATAAAACGGGAGCCTACAATGAGCAGTTCTTC; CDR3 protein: CASSQDKTGAYNEQFF
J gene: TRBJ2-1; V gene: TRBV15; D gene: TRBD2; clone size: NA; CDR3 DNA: TGTGCCACCAGCGGCGGGAGTTACAATGAGCAGTTCTTC; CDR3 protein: CATSGGSYNEQFF
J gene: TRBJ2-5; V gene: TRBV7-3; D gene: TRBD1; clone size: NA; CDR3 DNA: TGTGCCAGCAGCTTAGGTGCAGGGGGAGAGACCCAGTACTTC; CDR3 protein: CASSLGAGGETQYF
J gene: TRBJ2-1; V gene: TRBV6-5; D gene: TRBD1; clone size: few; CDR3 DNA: TGTGCCAGCAGAACCGGACAGGGAACCTACAATGAGCAGTTCTTC; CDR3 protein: CASRTGQGTYNEQFF
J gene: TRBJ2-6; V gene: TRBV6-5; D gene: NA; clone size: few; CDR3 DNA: TGTGCCAGCAGTTCGGGGGGCGCTGGGGCCAACGTCCTGACTTTC; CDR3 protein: CASSSGGAGANVLTF
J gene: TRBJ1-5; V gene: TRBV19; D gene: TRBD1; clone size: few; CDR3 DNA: TGTGCCAGTAGTATTAGGACAGGGACGGTGCCCCAGCATTTT; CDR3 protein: CASSIRTGTVPQHF
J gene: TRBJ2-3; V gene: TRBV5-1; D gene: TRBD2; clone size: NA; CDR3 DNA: TGCGCCAGCAGCCCCCGGGGGGGTGATACGCAGTATTTT; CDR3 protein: CASSPRGGDTQYF
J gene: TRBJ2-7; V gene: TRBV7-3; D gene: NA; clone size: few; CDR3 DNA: TGTGCCAGCAGCTTAGCGGCGGGAAACTACGAGCAGTACTTC; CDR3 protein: CASSLAAGNYEQYF
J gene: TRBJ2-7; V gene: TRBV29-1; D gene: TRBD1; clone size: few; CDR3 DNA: TGCAGCGTTTTACCACTTCGGACAGGTGGGTCCTACGAGCAGTACTTC; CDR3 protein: CSVLPLRTGGSYEQYF
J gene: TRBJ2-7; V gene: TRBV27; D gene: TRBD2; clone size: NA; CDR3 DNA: TGTGCCAGCAGAGGGACTAGCGGGTCGAGTTGGTACTTC; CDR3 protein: CASRGTSGSSWYF
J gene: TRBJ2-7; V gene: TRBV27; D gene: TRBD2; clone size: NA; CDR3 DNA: TGTGCCAGCAAAAGTCTAGCGGTTGGCGAGCAGTACTTC; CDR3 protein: CASKSLAVGEQYF